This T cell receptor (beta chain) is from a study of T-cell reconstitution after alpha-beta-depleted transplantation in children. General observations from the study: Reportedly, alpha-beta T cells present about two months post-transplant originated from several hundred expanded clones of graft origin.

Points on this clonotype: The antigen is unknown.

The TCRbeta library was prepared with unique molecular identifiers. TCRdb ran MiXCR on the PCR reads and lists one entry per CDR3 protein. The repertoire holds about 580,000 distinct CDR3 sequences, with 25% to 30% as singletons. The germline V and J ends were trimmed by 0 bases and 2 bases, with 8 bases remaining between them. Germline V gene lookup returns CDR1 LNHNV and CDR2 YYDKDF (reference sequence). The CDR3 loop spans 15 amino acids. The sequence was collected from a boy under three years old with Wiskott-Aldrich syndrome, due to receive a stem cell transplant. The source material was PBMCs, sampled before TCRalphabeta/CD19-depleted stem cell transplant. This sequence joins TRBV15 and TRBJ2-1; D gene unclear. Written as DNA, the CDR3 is TGTGCCACCAGCAGAGATGAATGGCCCTACAATGAGCAGTTCTTC. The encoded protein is CATSRDEWPYNEQFF.